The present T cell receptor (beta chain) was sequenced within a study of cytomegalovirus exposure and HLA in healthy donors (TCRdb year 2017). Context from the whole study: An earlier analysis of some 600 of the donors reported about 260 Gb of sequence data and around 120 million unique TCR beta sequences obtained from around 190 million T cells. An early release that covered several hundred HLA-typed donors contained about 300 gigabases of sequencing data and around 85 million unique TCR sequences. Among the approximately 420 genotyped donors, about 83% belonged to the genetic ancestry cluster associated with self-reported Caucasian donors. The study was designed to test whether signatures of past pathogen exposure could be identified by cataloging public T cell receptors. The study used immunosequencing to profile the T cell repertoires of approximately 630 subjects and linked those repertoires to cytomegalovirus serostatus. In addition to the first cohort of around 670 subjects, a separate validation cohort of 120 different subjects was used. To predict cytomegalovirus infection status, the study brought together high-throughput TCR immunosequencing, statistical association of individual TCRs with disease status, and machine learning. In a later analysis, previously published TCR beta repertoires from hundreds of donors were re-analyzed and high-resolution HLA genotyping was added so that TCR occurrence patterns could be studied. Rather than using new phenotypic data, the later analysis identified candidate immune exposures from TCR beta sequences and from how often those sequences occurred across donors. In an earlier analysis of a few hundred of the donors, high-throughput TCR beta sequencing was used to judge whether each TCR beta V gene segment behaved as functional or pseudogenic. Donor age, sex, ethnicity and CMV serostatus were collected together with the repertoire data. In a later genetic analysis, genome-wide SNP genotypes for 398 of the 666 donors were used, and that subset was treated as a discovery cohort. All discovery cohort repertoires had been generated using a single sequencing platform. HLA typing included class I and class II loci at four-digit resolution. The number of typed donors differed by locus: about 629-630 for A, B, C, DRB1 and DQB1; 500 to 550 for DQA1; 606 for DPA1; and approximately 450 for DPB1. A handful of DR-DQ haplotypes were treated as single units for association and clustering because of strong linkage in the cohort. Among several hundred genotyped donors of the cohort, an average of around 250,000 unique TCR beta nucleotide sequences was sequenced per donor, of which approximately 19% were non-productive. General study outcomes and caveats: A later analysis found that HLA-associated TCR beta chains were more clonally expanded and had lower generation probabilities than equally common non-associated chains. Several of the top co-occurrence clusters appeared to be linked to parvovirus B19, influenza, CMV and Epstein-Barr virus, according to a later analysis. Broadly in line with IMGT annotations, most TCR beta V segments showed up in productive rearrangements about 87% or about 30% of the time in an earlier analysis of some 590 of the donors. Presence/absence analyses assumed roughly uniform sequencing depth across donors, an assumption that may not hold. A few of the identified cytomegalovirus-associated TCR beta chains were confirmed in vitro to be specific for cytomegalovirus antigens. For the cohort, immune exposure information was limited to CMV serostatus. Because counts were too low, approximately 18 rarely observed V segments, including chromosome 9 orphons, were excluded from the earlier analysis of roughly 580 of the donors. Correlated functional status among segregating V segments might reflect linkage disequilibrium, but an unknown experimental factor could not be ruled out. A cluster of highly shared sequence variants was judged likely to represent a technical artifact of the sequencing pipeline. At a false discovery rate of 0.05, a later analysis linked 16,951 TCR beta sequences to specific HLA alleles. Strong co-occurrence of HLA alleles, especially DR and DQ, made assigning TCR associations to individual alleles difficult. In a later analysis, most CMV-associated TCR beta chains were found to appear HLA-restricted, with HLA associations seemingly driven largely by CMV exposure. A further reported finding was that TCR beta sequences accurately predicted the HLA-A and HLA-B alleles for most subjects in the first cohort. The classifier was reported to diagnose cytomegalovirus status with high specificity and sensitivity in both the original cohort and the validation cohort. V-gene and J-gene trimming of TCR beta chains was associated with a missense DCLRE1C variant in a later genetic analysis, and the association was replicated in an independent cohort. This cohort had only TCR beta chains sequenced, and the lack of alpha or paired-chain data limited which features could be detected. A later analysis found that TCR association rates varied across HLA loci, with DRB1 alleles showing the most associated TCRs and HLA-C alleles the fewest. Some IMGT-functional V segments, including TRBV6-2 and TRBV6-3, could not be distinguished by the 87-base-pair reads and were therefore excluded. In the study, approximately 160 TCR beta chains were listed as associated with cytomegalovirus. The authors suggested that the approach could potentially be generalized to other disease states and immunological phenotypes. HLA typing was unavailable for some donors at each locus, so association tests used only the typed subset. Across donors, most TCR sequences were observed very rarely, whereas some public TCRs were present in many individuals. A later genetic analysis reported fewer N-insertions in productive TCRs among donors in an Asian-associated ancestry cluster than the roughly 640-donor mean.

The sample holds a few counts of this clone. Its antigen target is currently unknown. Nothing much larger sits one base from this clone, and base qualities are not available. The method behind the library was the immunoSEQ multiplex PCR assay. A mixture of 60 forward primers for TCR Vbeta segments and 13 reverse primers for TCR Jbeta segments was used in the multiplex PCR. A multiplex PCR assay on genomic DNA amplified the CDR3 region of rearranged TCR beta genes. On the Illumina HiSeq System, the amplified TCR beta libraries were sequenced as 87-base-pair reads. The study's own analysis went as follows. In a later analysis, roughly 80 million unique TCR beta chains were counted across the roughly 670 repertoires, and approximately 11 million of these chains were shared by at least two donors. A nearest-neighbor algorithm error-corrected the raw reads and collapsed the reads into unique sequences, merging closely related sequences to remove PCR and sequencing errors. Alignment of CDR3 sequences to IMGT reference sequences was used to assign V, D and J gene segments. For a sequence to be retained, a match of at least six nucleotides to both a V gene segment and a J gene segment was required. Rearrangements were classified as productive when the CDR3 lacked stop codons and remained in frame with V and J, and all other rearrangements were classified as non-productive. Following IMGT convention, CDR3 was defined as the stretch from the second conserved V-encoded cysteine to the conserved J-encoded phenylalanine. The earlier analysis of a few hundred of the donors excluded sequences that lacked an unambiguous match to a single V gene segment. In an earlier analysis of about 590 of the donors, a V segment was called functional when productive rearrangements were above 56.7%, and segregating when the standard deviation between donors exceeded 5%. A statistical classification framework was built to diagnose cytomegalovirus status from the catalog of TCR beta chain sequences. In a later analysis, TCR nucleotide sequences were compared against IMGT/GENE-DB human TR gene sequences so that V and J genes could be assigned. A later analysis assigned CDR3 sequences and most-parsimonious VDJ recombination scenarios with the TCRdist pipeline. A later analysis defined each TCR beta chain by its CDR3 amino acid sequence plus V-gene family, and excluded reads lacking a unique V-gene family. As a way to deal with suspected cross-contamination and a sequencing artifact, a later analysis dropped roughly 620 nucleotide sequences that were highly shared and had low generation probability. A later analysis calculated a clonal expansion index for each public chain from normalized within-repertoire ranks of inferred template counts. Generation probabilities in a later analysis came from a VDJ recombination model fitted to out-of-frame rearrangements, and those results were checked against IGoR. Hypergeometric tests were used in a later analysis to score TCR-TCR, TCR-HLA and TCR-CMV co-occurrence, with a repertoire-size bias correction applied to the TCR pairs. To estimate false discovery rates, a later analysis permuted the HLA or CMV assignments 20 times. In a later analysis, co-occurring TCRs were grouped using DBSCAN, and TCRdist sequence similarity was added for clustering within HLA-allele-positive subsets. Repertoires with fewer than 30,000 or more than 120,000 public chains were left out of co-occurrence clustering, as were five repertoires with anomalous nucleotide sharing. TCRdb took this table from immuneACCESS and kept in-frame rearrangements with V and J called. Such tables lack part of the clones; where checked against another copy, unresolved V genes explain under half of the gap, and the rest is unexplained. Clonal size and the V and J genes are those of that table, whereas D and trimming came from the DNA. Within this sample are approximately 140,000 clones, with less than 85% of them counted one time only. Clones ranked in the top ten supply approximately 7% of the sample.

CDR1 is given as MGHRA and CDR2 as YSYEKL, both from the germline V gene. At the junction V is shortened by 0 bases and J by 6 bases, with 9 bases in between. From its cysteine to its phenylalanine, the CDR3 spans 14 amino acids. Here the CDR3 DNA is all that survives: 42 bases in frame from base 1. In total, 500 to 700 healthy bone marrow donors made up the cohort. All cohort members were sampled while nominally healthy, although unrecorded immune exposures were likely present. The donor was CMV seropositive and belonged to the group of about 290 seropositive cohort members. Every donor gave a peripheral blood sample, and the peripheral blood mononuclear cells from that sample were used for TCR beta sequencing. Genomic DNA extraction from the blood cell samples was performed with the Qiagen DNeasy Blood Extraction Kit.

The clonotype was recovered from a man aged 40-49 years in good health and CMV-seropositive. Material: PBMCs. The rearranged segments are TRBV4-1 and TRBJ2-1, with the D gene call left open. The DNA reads TGCGCCAGCAGCCAAGAACCAGTTCGCAATGAGCAGTTCTTC. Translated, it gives CASSQEPVRNEQFF.